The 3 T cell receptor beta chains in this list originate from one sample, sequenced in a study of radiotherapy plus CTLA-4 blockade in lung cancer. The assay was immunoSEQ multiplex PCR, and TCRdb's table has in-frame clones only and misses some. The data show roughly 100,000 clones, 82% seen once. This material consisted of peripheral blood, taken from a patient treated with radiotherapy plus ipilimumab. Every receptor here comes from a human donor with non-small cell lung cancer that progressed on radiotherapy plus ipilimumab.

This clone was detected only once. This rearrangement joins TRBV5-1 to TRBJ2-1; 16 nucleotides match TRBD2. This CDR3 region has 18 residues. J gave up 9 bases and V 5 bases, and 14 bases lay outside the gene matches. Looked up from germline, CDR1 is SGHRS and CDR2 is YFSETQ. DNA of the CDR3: TGCGCCAGCAGGCCGGGACTAGCGGGAGGGCCGGGGGAGGCTGAGCAGTTCTTC. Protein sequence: CASRPGLAGGPGEAEQFF.

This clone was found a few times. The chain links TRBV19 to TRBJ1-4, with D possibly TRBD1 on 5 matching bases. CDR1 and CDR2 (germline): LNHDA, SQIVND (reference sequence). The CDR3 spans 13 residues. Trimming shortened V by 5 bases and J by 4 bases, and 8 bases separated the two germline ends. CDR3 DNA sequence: TGTGCCAGTAGTCGACAGAGTAATGAAAAACTGTTTTTT. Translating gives CASSRQSNEKLFF.

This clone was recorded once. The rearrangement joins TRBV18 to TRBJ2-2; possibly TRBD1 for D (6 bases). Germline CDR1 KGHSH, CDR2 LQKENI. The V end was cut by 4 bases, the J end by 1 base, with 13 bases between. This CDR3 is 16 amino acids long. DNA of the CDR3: TGTGCCAGCTCACGAAGCCGGGACAAGAACACCGGGGAGCTGTTTTTT. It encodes CASSRSRDKNTGELFF.